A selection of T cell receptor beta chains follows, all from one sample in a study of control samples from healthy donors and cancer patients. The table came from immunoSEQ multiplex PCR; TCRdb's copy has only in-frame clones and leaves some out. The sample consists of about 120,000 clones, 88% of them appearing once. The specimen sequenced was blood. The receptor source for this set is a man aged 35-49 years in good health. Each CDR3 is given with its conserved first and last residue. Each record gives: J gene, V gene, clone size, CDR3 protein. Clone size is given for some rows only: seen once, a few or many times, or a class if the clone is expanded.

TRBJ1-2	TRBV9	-	CASSDFQTGSYGYTF
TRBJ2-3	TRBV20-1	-	CSASRGGFGLAGITDTQYF
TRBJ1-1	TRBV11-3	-	CASSLGLPNTEAFF
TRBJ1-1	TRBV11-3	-	CASSTGDTEAFF
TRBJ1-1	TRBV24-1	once	CATSDSPGGEAFF
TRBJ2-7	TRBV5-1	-	CASSLSTQGLYEQYF
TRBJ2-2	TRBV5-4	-	CASSFRDRASGELFF
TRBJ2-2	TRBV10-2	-	CASSDSRGVTTGELFF
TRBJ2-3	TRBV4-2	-	CASSQGLAGGRDTQYF
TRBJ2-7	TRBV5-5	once	CASSLVAGGLYEQYF
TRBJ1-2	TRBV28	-	CASSPGQGDGYTF
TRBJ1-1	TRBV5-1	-	CASSTNINTEAFF
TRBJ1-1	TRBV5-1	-	CASRTGRGAGNTEAFF
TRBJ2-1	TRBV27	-	CASSRGLYNEQFF
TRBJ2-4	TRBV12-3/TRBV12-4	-	CASSPQGTNIQYF
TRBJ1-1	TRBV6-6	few	CASTLGDRSTEAFF
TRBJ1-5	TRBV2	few	CASRSGEWSNQPQHF